These 16 T cell receptor beta chains were sequenced from one sample in a study of T cell repertoires in cytomegalovirus infection. The antigens of these receptors remain unknown. One entry per CDR3 protein, called by TCRdb with MiXCR from the reads. The sample contains 750,000 to 950,000 distinct CDR3 sequences, 25% to 35% of which appear only once. This specimen consisted of cultured CD8+ T cells from PBMCs, obtained from culture after CMV antigen stimulation. The receptors shown here come from a human donor in good health (CMV status not recorded). Some clones in this sample may be carry-over from other donors' samples.

The V gene is TRBV7-6, the J gene TRBJ1-1; 8 nucleotides align to TRBD1. V lost 3 bases to trimming and J lost 3 bases; unmatched junction nucleotides: 9. Germline lookup yields CDR1 SGHVS and CDR2 FNYEAQ. CDR3 length: 16 amino acids. The CDR3 region has the DNA TGTGCCAGCAGCTTTGGGCAGGGGGCTCTTGACACTGAAGCTTTCTTT. Its translation: CASSFGQGALDTEAFF.

This clonotype showed up just a few times. The rearrangement uses TRBV7-2 and TRBJ2-1, with D unresolved. This CDR3 comprises 12 residues. Germline-derived CDR1 and CDR2 are SGHTA and FQGNSA. V shed 1 base and J shed 9 bases, with 7 bases lying between them. The CDR3 spells CASSLGVIEQFF. DNA for the CDR3: TGTGCCAGCAGCTTAGGAGTAATTGAGCAGTTCTTC.

The table lists this clonotype with a few counts. The chain employs TRBV12-3 or TRBV12-4 and TRBJ1-1; 7 bases are shared with TRBD1. Germline trimming cut 6 bases from V and 4 bases from J; bases unmatched to any gene: 14. The CDR3 spans 16 residues. The CDR3 here is CASRGQLMEVGTEAFF. The CDR3 DNA reads TGTGCCAGCAGGGGACAGCTTATGGAGGTCGGCACTGAAGCTTTCTTT.

The genes are TRBV7-9 and TRBJ1-5; D perhaps matches TRBD1 (5 bases). This CDR3 comprises 16 residues. V was cut by 4 bases and J by 4 bases, with 17 bases left in between. Per the germline V gene, CDR1 is SEHNR and CDR2 is FQNEAQ (reference sequence). As DNA, the CDR3 is TGTGCCAGCAGCTCCGTTGGAGTGGGGCTAAATCAGCCCCAGCATTTT. Translation gives CASSSVGVGLNQPQHF.

The J gene is TRBJ1-5, the V gene TRBV7-8; D is unresolved. Germline CDR1 SGHVS, CDR2 FQNEAQ. V was clipped by 2 bases and J by 4 bases, with 12 bases between them. The CDR3 length is 15 residues. The CDR3, as DNA: TGTGCCAGCAGCTTATTAGCACAGAATAATCAGCCCCAGCATTTT. The encoded protein is CASSLLAQNNQPQHF.

This clonotype was seen ten or more times. The chain recombines TRBV7-6 with TRBJ2-2; D not resolved. There are 15 residues in the CDR3. Germline assignment: CDR1 SGHVS and CDR2 FNYEAQ. V lost 5 bases and J 1 base, leaving 11 bases between the germline ends. CDR3 amino acids: CASSTTPLNTGELFF. The DNA for the CDR3 is TGTGCCAGCAGCACTACGCCGCTGAACACCGGGGAGCTGTTTTTT.

This clonotype was picked up one time. This rearrangement joins TRBV24-1 to TRBJ2-5; TRBD1 might be the D (5 bases). The CDR3 length is 14 residues. Germline loops: CDR1 KGHDR, CDR2 SFDVKD. Trimming stripped 3 bases from V and 1 base from J, with 8 bases between. The DNA for the CDR3 is TGTGCCACCAGTGATGACAGTGGCCAAGAGACCCAGTACTTC. Translation gives CATSDDSGQETQYF.

The J gene is TRBJ2-7, the V gene TRBV27, with TRBD1 identical over 7 bases. CDR1 and CDR2 (germline): MNHEY, SMNVEV (reference sequence). The CDR3 has 15 residues. V was clipped by 5 bases and J by 2 bases; unmatched bases: 9. CDR3 residues: CASSPEQGQTYEQYF. The CDR3 DNA reads as TGTGCCAGCAGTCCCGAACAGGGGCAGACCTACGAGCAGTACTTC.

This chain uses TRBV7-8 with TRBJ2-3, with 7 bases fitting TRBD2. Germline trimming cut 6 bases from V and 2 bases from J; bases unmatched to any gene: 11. This CDR3 is 16 amino acids long. Germline CDR1 SGHVS, CDR2 FQNEAQ. The chain's CDR3 is CASRSLGGGYTDTQYF. DNA of the CDR3: TGTGCCAGCAGATCCCTGGGGGGGGGGTACACAGATACGCAGTATTTT.

This clonotype was detected only a few times. V is TRBV28 and J is TRBJ1-3; D not resolved. CDR1 MDHEN and CDR2 SYDVKM come from the germline V gene. V lost 6 bases and J 0 bases, leaving 27 bases between the germline ends. The CDR3 contains 20 residues. As DNA, the CDR3 is TGTGCCAGCAGCCCAAACCCGTTGAAACAAAGCTATATCTCTGGAAACACCATATATTTT. Encoded protein: CASSPNPLKQSYISGNTIYF.

This clonotype was detected ten times or more. This rearrangement joins TRBV7-8 to TRBJ1-2; D is perhaps TRBD1 (6 bases). Germline V CDR1 and CDR2: SGHVS, FQNEAQ. This CDR3 comprises 13 residues. Deletions cut 4 bases from V and 3 bases from J, with 9 bases between. The CDR3 protein is CASSSRQDYGYTF. The CDR3 DNA follows: TGTGCCAGCAGCTCCCGACAGGACTATGGCTACACCTTC.

Ten or more counts support this clonotype. This chain connects TRBV7-2 to TRBJ2-1, with a tentative D call TRBD2 (7 bases). V was cut by 2 bases and J by 2 bases, with 10 bases left in between. Germline CDR1 is SGHTA and CDR2 is FQGNSA. CDR3 length: 15 residues. Here the CDR3 DNA reads TGTGCCAGCAGCTTAAGGGGGGGGACCTACAATGAGCAGTTCTTC. This gives the protein CASSLRGGTYNEQFF.

This clonotype was seen a handful of times. V is TRBV5-1 and J is TRBJ1-6; 7 bases align to TRBD1. V lost 6 bases, J lost 9 bases, and 6 bases stayed unmatched. CDR3 size: 13 residues. Germline assignment: CDR1 SGHRS and CDR2 YFSETQ. The CDR3 bases are TGCGCCAGCAAGGAGGGGGCGAGTTCACCCCTCCACTTT. This translates into CASKEGASSPLHF.

The sample holds a few counts of this clonotype. The rearrangement uses TRBV20-1 and TRBJ2-5; D gene unclear. The V and J ends lost 5 bases and 1 base respectively, with 11 bases between them. CDR3 length equals 13 residues. CDR1 and CDR2 (germline): DFQATT, SNEGSKA (reference sequence). The CDR3 nucleotides read TGCAGTGCTCCCGAGGACGGCCAAGAGACCCAGTACTTC. Translation gives CSAPEDGQETQYF.

This clonotype was found many times. This sequence joins TRBV19 and TRBJ2-2; the D gene is possibly TRBD1 (5 bases). This CDR3 is built from 11 residues. Germline CDR1 is LNHDA and CDR2 is SQIVND (reference sequence). V dropped 7 bases and J dropped 8 bases, with 8 bases sitting between them. The CDR3 DNA is TGTGCCAGTACCAGGACAGGGGAGCTGTTTTTT. It is translated as CASTRTGELFF.

A single count supports this clonotype. At one of its ends the junction is not consistent with the germline gene, which may arise from a read error. The CDR3 spells CVSSATGVDGYTF. CDR3 DNA: TGTGTCAGCAGCGCAACAGGGGTTGACGGCTACACCTTC. This chain connects TRBV9 to TRBJ1-2; 7 bases are shared with TRBD1. Germline lookup yields CDR1 SGDLS and CDR2 YYNGEE. The CDR3 loop spans 13 amino acids.